These T cell receptor beta chains were read from a single sample in a study of shared clonotypes between healthy human individuals. The data were produced by immunoSEQ multiplex PCR, yet TCRdb's version contains in-frame clones alone and is incomplete. The table shows 2 million to 2.5 million clones, with more than 90% occurring only once. Source material: naive CD4+ T cells sorted from blood. The source is a man aged 18 to 29 in good health. The CDR3 runs from the conserved cysteine through the conserved F or W. Each record gives: J gene, V gene, CDR3 protein.

TRBJ2-7 | TRBV19 | CASSMEFGRDMQYF
TRBJ2-3 | TRBV10-2 | CASSTGDMDTQYF
TRBJ2-2 | TRBV2 | CASSVVRNTGELFF
TRBJ2-2 | TRBV18 | CASSPNGMPNTGELFF
TRBJ1-1 | TRBV25-1 | CASSEFGGAGTEAFF
TRBJ2-1 | TRBV6-5 | CASSPMRSNEQFF
TRBJ2-7 | TRBV30 | CAWSDEYEQYF
TRBJ1-6 | TRBV19 | CASSIVQFRGNSPLHF
TRBJ2-3 | TRBV7-9 | CASSSSGSTDTQYF
TRBJ2-5 | TRBV7-7 | CASSLAGVGETQYF
TRBJ2-7 | TRBV4-3 | CASSQGTGDSYEQYF
TRBJ2-5 | TRBV14 | CASSQDNSAGQETQYF
TRBJ2-2 | TRBV4-1 | CASSQGGIGELFF
TRBJ1-5 | TRBV9 | CASSVAGCDREDQPQHF
TRBJ1-2 | TRBV5-1 | CASSLQSGYGYTF
TRBJ1-6 | TRBV4-1 | CASSQSFSPLHF
TRBJ2-2 | TRBV13 | CASRITGNTGELFF
TRBJ1-2 | TRBV11-2 | CASSFSGTGTADYGYTF
TRBJ2-1 | TRBV14 | CASSQVTGATYNEQFF
TRBJ2-5 | TRBV18 | CASSPKAGNVEAQYF
TRBJ1-2 | TRBV5-5 | CASSLGGTEYGYTF
TRBJ1-1 | TRBV19 | CASSAGGTGQGGEAFF
TRBJ2-7 | TRBV6-5 | CASSYSSIGEQYF
TRBJ2-7 | TRBV6-4 | CANPGVRRPYEQYF
TRBJ1-1 | TRBV6-1 | CASGTSINTEAFF
TRBJ2-3 | TRBV7-2 | CASSLGTAVNTDTQYF
TRBJ2-1 | TRBV27 | CASTNLDRGYEQFF
TRBJ2-1 | TRBV28 | CASSLQGFWEQFF
TRBJ2-3 | TRBV28 | CASSLSATGVSDTQYF
TRBJ1-5 | TRBV7-8 | CASSLLQRGLNNQPQHF
TRBJ2-6 | TRBV15 | CATSREGIRPSGANVLTF
TRBJ1-5 | TRBV9 | CASSTGTNQPQHF
TRBJ1-3 | TRBV5-1 | CASSHNGQNGNTIYF
TRBJ2-1 | TRBV9 | CASSVSPQRGSSYNEQFF
TRBJ2-5 | TRBV11-2 | CASSLVPSGGETQYF
TRBJ1-2 | TRBV5-1 | CASSLDGQSPYGYTF
TRBJ2-4 | TRBV7-2 | CASSLGRALAKNIQYF
TRBJ1-5 | TRBV7-7 | CASSLGPNQPQHF
TRBJ2-7 | TRBV6-5 | CASSYSQRGVEQYF
TRBJ1-2 | TRBV7-9 | CASSLERGEKYGYTF
TRBJ2-3 | TRBV5-8 | CASSAMGRGSTDTQYF
TRBJ2-5 | TRBV21-1 | CASSTSPRGGGTQYF
TRBJ2-5 | TRBV18 | CASSPLQGVLETQYF
TRBJ2-2 | TRBV18 | CASSRPNTGELFF
TRBJ1-3 | TRBV6-1 | CASSWGETSGNTIYF
TRBJ2-3 | TRBV9 | CASSPRRVRDTRYF